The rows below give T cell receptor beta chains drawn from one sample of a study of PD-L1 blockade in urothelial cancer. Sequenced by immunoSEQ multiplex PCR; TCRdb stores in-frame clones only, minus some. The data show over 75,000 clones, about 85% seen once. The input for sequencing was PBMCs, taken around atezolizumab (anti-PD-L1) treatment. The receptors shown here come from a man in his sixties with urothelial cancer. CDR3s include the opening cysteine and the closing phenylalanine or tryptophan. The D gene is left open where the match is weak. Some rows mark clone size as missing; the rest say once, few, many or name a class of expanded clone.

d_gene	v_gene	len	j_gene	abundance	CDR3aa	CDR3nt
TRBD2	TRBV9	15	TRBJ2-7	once	CASSADGLGIAEQYF	TGTGCCAGCAGCGCCGATGGACTAGGGATTGCCGAGCAGTACTTC
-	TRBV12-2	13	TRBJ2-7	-	CASRLEQGYEQYF	TGTGCAAGTCGCTTAGAACAGGGGTACGAGCAGTACTTC
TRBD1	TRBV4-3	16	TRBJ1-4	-	CASSQDLRGSNEKLFF	TGCGCCAGCAGCCAAGATCTCAGGGGGTCTAATGAAAAACTGTTTTTT
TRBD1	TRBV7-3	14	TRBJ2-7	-	CASSLSDRDNEQYF	TGTGCCAGCAGCCTTTCGGACAGGGATAACGAGCAGTACTTC
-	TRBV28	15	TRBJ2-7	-	CASSPGQLGSYEQYF	TGTGCCAGCAGTCCAGGACAACTCGGCTCCTACGAGCAGTACTTC
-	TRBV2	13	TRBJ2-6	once	CASTLSGANVLTF	TGTGCCAGCACTCTCTCTGGGGCCAACGTCCTGACTTTC
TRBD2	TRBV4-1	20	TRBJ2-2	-	CASSQEMRTSGISGGGELFF	TGCGCCAGCAGCCAAGAAATGAGGACTAGCGGAATCTCTGGAGGCGGGGAGCTGTTTTTT
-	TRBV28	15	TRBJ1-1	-	CASREPGVLNTEAFF	TGTGCCAGCCGGGAACCAGGGGTACTGAACACTGAAGCTTTCTTT
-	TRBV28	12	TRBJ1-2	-	CASSLEWRSYTF	TGTGCCAGCAGTTTAGAGTGGCGGTCTTACACCTTC
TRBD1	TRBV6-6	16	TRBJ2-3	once	CASSYPRGILTDTQYF	TGTGCCAGCAGTTACCCCAGGGGGATCCTCACAGATACGCAGTATTTT
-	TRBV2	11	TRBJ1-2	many	CASNSDYGYTF	TGTGCCAGCAACTCGGACTATGGCTACACCTTC
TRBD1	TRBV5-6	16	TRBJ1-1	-	CASSLLFWTGNTEAFF	TGTGCCAGCAGCTTGTTGTTCTGGACAGGGAACACTGAAGCTTTCTTT
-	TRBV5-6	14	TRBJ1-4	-	CASSWTATNEKLFF	TGTGCCAGCAGCTGGACAGCGACAAATGAAAAACTGTTTTTT
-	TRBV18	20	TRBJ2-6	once	CASSPPNLSGRLSGANVLTF	TGTGCCAGCTCACCACCCAATCTGTCAGGGAGGTTGTCTGGGGCCAACGTCCTGACTTTC
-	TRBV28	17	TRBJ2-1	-	CASRTHSILAPRNEQFF	TGTGCCAGCAGGACCCATTCGATCTTAGCTCCTAGGAATGAGCAGTTCTTC
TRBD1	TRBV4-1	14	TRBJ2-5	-	CASSPKQGWETQYF	TGCGCCAGCAGCCCTAAACAGGGGTGGGAGACCCAGTACTTC
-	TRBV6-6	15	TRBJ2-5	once	CASSKEQGGLGTQYF	TGTGCCAGCAGTAAAGAGCAGGGGGGCCTGGGGACCCAGTACTTC
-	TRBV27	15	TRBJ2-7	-	CASSKLGGNRYEQYF	TGTGCCAGCAGCAAATTGGGGGGAAACCGCTACGAGCAGTACTTC
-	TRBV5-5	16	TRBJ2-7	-	CASSLRGGSGTYEQYF	TGTGCCAGCAGCTTGAGGGGGGGCTCGGGAACCTACGAGCAGTACTTC
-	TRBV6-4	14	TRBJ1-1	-	CASSDGRGNTEAFF	TGTGCCAGCAGCGACGGGAGAGGGAACACTGAAGCTTTCTTT
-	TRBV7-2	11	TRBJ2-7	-	CASSITREQYF	TGTGCCAGCAGCATAACTAGGGAGCAGTACTTC
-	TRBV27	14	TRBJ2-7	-	CASSAGGPSYEQYF	TGTGCCAGCAGTGCCGGGGGTCCTTCCTACGAGCAGTACTTC
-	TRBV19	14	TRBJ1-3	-	CASATGISGNTIYF	TGTGCCAGTGCAACAGGAATCTCTGGAAACACCATATATTTT
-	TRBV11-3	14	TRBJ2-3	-	CASSFGQSTDTQYF	TGTGCCAGCAGCTTCGGACAGAGCACAGATACGCAGTATTTT
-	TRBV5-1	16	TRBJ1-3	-	CASSPKVGGSGNTIYF	TGCGCCAGCAGCCCCAAGGTAGGAGGCTCTGGAAACACCATATATTTT
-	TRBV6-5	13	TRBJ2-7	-	CASSYSGQGGWYF	TGTGCCAGCAGTTACTCTGGTCAGGGTGGGTGGTACTTC
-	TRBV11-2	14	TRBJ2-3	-	CASSLRGSTDTQYF	TGTGCCAGCAGCCTAAGGGGGAGCACAGATACGCAGTATTTT
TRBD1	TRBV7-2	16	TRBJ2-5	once	CASSPTPGQGRETQYF	TGTGCCAGCAGCCCAACTCCGGGACAGGGGCGAGAGACCCAGTACTTC
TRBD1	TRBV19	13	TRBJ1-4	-	CASERGRGEKLFF	TGTGCCAGTGAGAGGGGGCGCGGAGAAAAACTGTTTTTT
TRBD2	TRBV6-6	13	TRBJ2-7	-	CASSSSEGLAGYF	TGTGCCAGCAGTTCATCCGAGGGACTAGCGGGGTACTTC
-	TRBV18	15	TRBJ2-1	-	CASSPFRQTENEQFF	TGTGCCAGCTCACCATTCCGACAGACGGAGAATGAGCAGTTCTTC
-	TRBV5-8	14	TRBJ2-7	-	CASSPRLGSYEQYF	TGTGCCAGCAGCCCGAGGTTGGGCTCCTACGAGCAGTACTTC
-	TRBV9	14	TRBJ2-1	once	CASSLTGFWNEQFF	TGTGCCAGCAGCCTTACAGGGTTTTGGAATGAGCAGTTCTTC
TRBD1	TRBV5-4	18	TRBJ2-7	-	CASSKGGGTGGPQYEQYF	TGTGCCAGCAGCAAGGGCGGCGGGACAGGGGGACCACAATACGAGCAGTACTTC
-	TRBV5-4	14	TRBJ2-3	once	CASSSGNNADTQYF	TGTGCCAGCAGTTCGGGGAACAACGCAGATACGCAGTATTTT
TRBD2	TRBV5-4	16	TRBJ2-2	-	CASSLNSGSFTGELFF	TGTGCCAGCAGCCTTAATAGCGGGAGTTTCACCGGGGAGCTGTTTTTT
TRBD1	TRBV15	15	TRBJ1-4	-	CATSPGGNLNEKLFF	TGTGCCACCAGCCCAGGGGGGAACCTTAATGAAAAACTGTTTTTT
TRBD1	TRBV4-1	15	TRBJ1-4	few	CASSQPGQGNEKLFF	TGCGCCAGCAGCCAACCGGGACAGGGTAATGAAAAACTGTTTTTT
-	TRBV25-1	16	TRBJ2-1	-	CASSEWGSGSYNEQFF	TGTGCCAGCAGTGAGTGGGGCAGTGGCTCCTACAATGAGCAGTTCTTC
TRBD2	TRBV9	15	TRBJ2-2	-	CASSVESAGTGELFF	TGTGCCAGCAGCGTAGAGTCAGCGGGGACCGGGGAGCTGTTTTTT
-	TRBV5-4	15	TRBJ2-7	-	CASSSGPGQAYGQYF	TGTGCCAGCAGCTCCGGGCCGGGACAAGCCTACGGGCAGTACTTC
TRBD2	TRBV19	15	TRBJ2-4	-	CASTHTGTSGPIQYF	TGTGCCAGTACCCACACCGGGACTAGCGGTCCCATTCAGTACTTC
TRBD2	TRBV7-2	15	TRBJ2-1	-	CASSPLAGAYNEQFF	TGTGCCAGCAGCCCACTAGCGGGGGCCTACAATGAGCAGTTCTTC
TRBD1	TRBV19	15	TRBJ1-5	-	CASSRERGQHQPQHF	TGTGCCAGTAGTAGAGAACGGGGACAGCATCAGCCCCAGCATTTT
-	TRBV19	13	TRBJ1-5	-	CASTKPPYQPQHF	TGTGCCAGTACCAAGCCTCCTTATCAGCCCCAGCATTTT
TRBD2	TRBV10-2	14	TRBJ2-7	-	CASSEFGRSYEQYF	TGCGCCAGCAGTGAATTCGGGAGGTCCTACGAGCAGTACTTC
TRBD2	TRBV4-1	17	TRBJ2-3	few	CASSQALSGRSTDTQYF	TGCGCCAGCAGCCAAGCCCTAAGCGGGAGAAGCACAGATACGCAGTATTTT
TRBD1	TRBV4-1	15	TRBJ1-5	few	CASSPGQGENQPQHF	TGCGCCAGCAGCCCGGGACAGGGAGAAAATCAGCCCCAGCATTTT
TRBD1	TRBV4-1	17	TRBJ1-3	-	CASSQDHYRGLGNTIYF	TGCGCCAGCAGCCAAGATCATTACAGGGGGCTGGGAAACACCATATATTTT
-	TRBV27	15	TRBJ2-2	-	CASSMAGPPRGELFF	TGTGCCAGCAGTATGGCGGGGCCGCCTCGAGGGGAGCTGTTTTTT
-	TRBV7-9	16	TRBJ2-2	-	CASSLLPGFSTGELFF	TGTGCCAGCAGCTTATTGCCAGGGTTCAGCACCGGGGAGCTGTTTTTT
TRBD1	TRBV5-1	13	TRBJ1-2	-	CASTRDRLYGYTF	TGCGCCAGCACCCGGGACAGGCTCTATGGCTACACCTTC
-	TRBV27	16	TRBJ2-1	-	CASSFVGVSSYNEQFF	TGTGCCAGCAGTTTTGTCGGAGTGAGCTCCTACAATGAGCAGTTCTTC